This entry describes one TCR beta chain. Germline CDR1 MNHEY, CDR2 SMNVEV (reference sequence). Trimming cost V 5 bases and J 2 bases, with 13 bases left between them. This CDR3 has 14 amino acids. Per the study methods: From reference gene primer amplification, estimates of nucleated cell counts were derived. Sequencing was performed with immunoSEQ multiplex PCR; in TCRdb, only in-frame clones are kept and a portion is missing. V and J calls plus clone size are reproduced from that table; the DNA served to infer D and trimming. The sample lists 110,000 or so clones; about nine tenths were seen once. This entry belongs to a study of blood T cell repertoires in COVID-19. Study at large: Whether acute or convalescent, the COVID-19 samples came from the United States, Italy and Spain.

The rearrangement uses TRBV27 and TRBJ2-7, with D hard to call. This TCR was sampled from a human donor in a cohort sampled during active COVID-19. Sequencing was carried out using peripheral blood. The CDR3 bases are TGTGCCAGCAGTCTCCTGGCTGGTACCTACGAGCAGTACTTC. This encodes CASSLLAGTYEQYF.